At least ten counts were recorded for the clone carrying this T cell receptor (beta chain). This sample is part of a study of shared clonotypes between healthy human individuals. The wider study: CD4 naive cells filled three plates per donor, CD4 memory three, CD8 naive two and CD8 memory one.

In germline, CDR1 is MDHEN, CDR2 SYDVKM. The CDR3 covers 14 residues. V was clipped by 6 bases and J by 5 bases, with 16 bases between them. Genomic DNA belonging to each subset was distributed in equal measure over several immunoSEQ plates. The protocol was immunoSEQ multiplex PCR, while the TCRdb copy is restricted to in-frame clones and leaves out a portion. The data show over 950,000 clones, roughly 80% seen once. Only Caucasian adults living in Nashville, Tennessee made up the donor group. Partitioning of CD4+ cells yielded a CD45RA+ naive subset and a CD45RA-negative memory subset. This chain joins TRBV28 and TRBJ1-2; D is undetermined. Sequenced material: memory CD4+ T cells from PBMCs. Specified subset: CD45RA-negative fraction. The receptor's source is a man between 18 and 35 years old in good health. Some clones in this sample may be carry-over from other donors' samples. The CDR3 region is CASRPGALHYGYTF. Here the CDR3 DNA reads TGTGCCAGCAGGCCTGGAGCCCTCCATTATGGCTACACCTTC.